This T cell receptor (beta chain) was observed in a study of blood T cells in healthy people across ages. A sample-barcoded 5' primer and a J-beta primer mix were used in a second PCR of roughly 6 to 11 cycles. Through a template-switch adaptor with 12 random nucleotides, each cDNA molecule received a tag. From the 5' RACE reads, TCRdb called clonotypes with MiXCR, one entry per CDR3 protein. The data contain 800,000 to 950,000 distinct CDR3 sequences, approximately 49% of them seen just once; the ten biggest clones take up 13%. Trimming removed 0 bases at V and 10 bases at J, with 12 bases between. The germline gives CDR1 MGHRA, CDR2 YSYEKL. CDR3 length: 13 amino acids.

J is TRBJ2-5 and V is TRBV4-1; D uncertain. Sample: blood. This sequence originates from a man aged 30 to 45 in good health. In nucleotides, the CDR3 is TGCGCCAGCAGCCAAGATTTGAGGACCCACCAGTACTTC. Translating gives CASSQDLRTHQYF.